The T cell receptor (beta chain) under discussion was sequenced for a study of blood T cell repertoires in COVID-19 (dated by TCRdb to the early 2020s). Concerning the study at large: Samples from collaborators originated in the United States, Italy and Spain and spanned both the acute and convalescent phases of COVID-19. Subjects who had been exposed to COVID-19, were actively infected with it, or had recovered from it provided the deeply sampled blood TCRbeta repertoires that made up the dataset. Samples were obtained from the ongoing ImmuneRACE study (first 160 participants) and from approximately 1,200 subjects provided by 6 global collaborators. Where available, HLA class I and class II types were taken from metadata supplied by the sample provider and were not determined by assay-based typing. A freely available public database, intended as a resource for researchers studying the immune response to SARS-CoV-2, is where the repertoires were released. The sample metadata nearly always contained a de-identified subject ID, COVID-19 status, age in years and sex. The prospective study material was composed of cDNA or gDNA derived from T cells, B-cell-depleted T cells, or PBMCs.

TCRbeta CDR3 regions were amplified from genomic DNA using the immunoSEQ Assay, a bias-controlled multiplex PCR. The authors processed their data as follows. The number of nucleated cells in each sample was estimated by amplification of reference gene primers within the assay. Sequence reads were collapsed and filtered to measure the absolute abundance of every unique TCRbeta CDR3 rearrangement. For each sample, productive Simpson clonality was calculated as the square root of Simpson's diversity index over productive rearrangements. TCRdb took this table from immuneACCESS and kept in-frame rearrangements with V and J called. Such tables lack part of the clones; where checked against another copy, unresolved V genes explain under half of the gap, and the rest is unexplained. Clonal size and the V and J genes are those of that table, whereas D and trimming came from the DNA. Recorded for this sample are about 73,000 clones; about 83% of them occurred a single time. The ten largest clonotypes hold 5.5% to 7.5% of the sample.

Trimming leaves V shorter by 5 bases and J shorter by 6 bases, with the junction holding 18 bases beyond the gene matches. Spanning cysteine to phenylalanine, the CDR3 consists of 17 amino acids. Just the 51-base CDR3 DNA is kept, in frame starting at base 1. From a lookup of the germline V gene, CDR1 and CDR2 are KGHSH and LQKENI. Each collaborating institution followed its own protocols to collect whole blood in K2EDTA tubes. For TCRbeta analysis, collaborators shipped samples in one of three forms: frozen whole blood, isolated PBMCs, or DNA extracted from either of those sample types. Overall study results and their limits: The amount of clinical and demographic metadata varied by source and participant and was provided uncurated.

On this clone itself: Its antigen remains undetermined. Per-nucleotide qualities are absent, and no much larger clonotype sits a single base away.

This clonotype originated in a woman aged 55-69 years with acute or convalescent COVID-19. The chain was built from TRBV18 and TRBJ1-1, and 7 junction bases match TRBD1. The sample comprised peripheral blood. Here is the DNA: TGTGCCAGCTCAGTGACTACAGGGGTGGGGGTCGTGGCTGAAGCTTTCTTT. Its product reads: CASSVTTGVGVVAEAFF.